This TCR beta chain was sequenced during a study of shared clonotypes between healthy human individuals. Study-level information: The donors, a couple of women and a few men, were aged 18 to 49.

Selected positively for CCR7 and CD45RO-negative, naive CD8 cells excluded terminally differentiated effector memory CD45RA+ cells. The V gene's germline CDR1 is SGHKS and CDR2 YYEKEE (reference sequence). This CDR3 region has 15 residues. V was cut by 1 base and J by 0 bases, with 11 bases left in between. At a deep level, the assay was run. The input for sorted-subset replicate PCRs was about 200 ng DNA, tens of thousands of T cell genomes. Libraries were prepared by immunoSEQ multiplex PCR; TCRdb keeps only in-frame clonotypes and omits some of them. The table includes over 2 million clones, 85% to 95% detected once.

Sample: naive CD8+ T cells sorted from blood. The J gene is TRBJ2-7, the V gene TRBV5-5, with D tentatively TRBD1 (6 bases). This TCR came from a man between 18 and 29 years old in good health. CDR3 residues: CASSLYWTVSYEQYF. The CDR3 nucleotides are TGTGCCAGCAGCTTGTACTGGACAGTCTCCTACGAGCAGTACTTC.